The T cell receptor beta chain described here comes from a study of cytomegalovirus exposure and HLA in healthy donors. Study context: Findings of an earlier analysis included about 120 million unique TCR beta sequences from about 180 million T cells. Overall study findings and caveats: Specific recognition of CMV antigens was confirmed in vitro for three chains (all CMV-associated). Investigators reported some 150 TCR beta chains as tied to cytomegalovirus.

CDR3 length: 15 amino acids. Germline CDR1 reads MGHRA; CDR2 reads YSYEKL. V was clipped by 5 bases and J by 6 bases, with 17 bases between them. The PCR had 60 Vbeta and 13 Jbeta primers. Produced via immunoSEQ multiplex PCR; TCRdb's table is partial and in-frame only. The sample consists of around 180,000 clones, over 60% of them appearing once. In its sample, this clone ranks as medium-sized. What it binds is unknown. The chain combines TRBV4-1 with TRBJ1-5; D is ambiguous. This receptor was taken from a woman in her thirties or forties in good health and CMV-seronegative. Sequencing was done on a sample of PBMCs. The CDR3 spells CASSNTGGPSQPQHF. For the CDR3, the DNA is TGCGCCAGCAGCAATACGGGTGGCCCGAGTCAGCCCCAGCATTTT.